What follows are 8 T cell receptor beta chains derived from one specimen sequenced in a study of CD8+CD57+ T cells in acquired aplastic anemia listed by TCRdb under 2018. Expansion of CD8+CD57+ cells had been shown by flow cytometry in the patients chosen for sequencing. The sample was run on an Illumina HiSeq 2000. Genomic DNA was used as template for profiling of TCR beta VDJ combinations and CDR3 sequences. The public reads were run again by TCRdb, first through fastp at Q25 and then through MiXCR, and only productive beta chains were kept. Merged by CDR3 protein, the rows form single entries marked with the most common genes and DNA. In this sample the table shows about 190,000 distinct CDR3 sequences, roughly half of which occur a single time. The ten largest clonotypes hold 9.7% of the sample. Sequenced sample: sorted CD4+, CD8+, or CD8+CD57+ T cells (not recorded which) from PBMCs. The receptors were sampled from a human donor with aplastic anemia.

This clonotype was counted many times. This chain joins TRBV5-1 and TRBJ2-7; D unclear. The CDR3 has 15 residues. In germline, CDR1 is SGHRS, CDR2 YFSETQ. V was clipped by 1 base and J by 4 bases, with 15 bases between them. CDR3 residues: CASSLSPGIPYEQYF. As DNA, the CDR3 is TGCGCCAGCAGCTTGTCGCCAGGTATTCCTTACGAGCAGTACTTC.

This clonotype occurred many times. The chain is built from TRBV19 and TRBJ1-2; tentatively, D is TRBD1 (6 bases). V lost 3 bases, J lost 8 bases, and 25 bases lay in between. The length of the CDR3 is 17 residues. Germline loops: CDR1 LNHDA, CDR2 SQIVND (reference sequence). The CDR3 nucleotides are TGTGCCAGTAGTATCAGCCAGTCGGGGACACACCACGAGGGCTACACCTTC. This gives the protein CASSISQSGTHHEGYTF.

This clonotype was picked up a small number of times. CDR3 loop: CASSLSPRGLADYGYTF. The CDR3 bases are TGTGCCAGCAGCTTATCACCGAGGGGACTGGCTGACTATGGCTACACCTTC. The chain employs TRBV7-8 and TRBJ1-2, with D possibly TRBD1 on 5 matching bases. Trimming took 2 bases from V and 3 from J, leaving 19 bases between them. CDR1 and CDR2 from the germline V gene are SGHVS and FQNEAQ. This CDR3 has 17 amino acids.

The table lists this clonotype with a few counts. The rearrangement links TRBV7-6 to TRBJ2-1; 8 bases are a match to TRBD2. The CDR3 extends over 15 amino acids. J was trimmed by 3 bases and V by 5 bases; bases with no gene match: 6. CDR1 and CDR2 from the germline V gene are SGHVS and FNYEAQ. The CDR3 region is CASSPAGGLYNEQFF. Written as DNA, the CDR3 is TGTGCCAGCAGCCCGGCGGGGGGCCTCTACAATGAGCAGTTCTTC.

The table lists this clonotype with many counts. V gene TRBV10-3 combines with J gene TRBJ1-3; D uncertain. Per the germline V gene, CDR1 is ENHRY and CDR2 is SYGVKD. V dropped 2 bases and J dropped 0 bases, with 14 bases sitting between them. This CDR3 is built from 17 residues. The CDR3 DNA reads as TGTGCCATCAGTGAGGGGAAACTCCTGCCCTCTGGAAACACCATATATTTT. Its translation is CAISEGKLLPSGNTIYF.

The rearrangement uses TRBV20-1 and TRBJ2-7; 7 bases agree with TRBD1. From germline, CDR1 is DFQATT and CDR2 SNEGSKA (reference sequence). The CDR3 spans 15 residues. V shed 1 base, J shed 2 bases, and the junction held 8 bases outside the gene matches. CDR3 in DNA: TGCAGTGCTAGAGCCGGGACAGTGCTAACCTACGAGCAGTACTTC. This translates into CSARAGTVLTYEQYF.

V is TRBV6-1 and J is TRBJ2-2; 10 bases fit TRBD1. This CDR3 is 15 amino acids long. Trimming took 6 bases from V and 4 from J; bases not matched to a gene: 5. Looked up from germline, CDR1 is MNHNS and CDR2 is SASEGT. The CDR3 bases are TGTGCCAGCAGCCGACAGGGGGCGCGCACCGGGGAGCTGTTTTTT. Amino acid sequence: CASSRQGARTGELFF.

This chain connects TRBV24-1 to TRBJ1-5; 8 nucleotides line up with TRBD1. V was clipped by 11 bases and J by 3 bases; unmatched bases: 17. The CDR3 is made up of 17 amino acids. Germline values: CDR1 KGHDR, CDR2 SFDVKD. CDR3 in amino acids: CASSTGLGQANNQPQHF. For the CDR3, the DNA is TGTGCCAGCAGCACCGGCTTGGGACAGGCGAACAATCAGCCCCAGCATTTT.